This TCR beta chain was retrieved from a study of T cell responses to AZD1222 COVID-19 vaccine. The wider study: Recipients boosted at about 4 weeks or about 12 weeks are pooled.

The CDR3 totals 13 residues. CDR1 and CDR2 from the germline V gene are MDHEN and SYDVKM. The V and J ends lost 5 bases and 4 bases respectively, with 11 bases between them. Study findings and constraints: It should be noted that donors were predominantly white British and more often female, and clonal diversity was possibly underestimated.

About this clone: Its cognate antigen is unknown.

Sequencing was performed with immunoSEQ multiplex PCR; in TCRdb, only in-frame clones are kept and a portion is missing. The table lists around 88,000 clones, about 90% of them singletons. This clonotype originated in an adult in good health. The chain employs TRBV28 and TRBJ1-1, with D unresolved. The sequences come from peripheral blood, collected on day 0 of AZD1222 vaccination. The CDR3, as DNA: TGTGCCAGCAGTCAAGGGTGGGGCACTGAAGCTTTCTTT. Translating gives CASSQGWGTEAFF.